This T cell receptor (beta chain) comes out of a study of control samples from healthy donors and cancer patients. Assay used: immunoSEQ multiplex PCR; TCRdb lists only in-frame clones, some missing. The data hold some 41,000 clones, with 70% to 90% observed a single time. In germline, CDR1 is LNHDA, CDR2 SQIVND (reference sequence). The CDR3 contains 14 residues. Trimming left V 5 bases short and J 7 bases short, with 12 bases between. The sequenced sample was PBMCs. This clonotype originated in a woman aged 60-75 years with lung cancer. This rearrangement joins TRBV19 to TRBJ1-6; D not certain. The CDR3 DNA reads as TGTGCCAGTAGTCTTATACAGACGAATTCACCCCTCCACTTT. Protein sequence: CASSLIQTNSPLHF. Looking up the rest from reference TRBV19 and TRBJ1-6 gives the full variable domain: DGGITQSPKYLFRKEGQNVTLSCEQNLNHDAMYWYRQDPGQGLRLIYYSQIVNDFQKGDIAEGYSVSREKKESFPLTVTSAQKNPTAFYLCASSLIQTNSPLHFGNGTRLTVT.